This TCR beta chain was sequenced in a study of spatial heterogeneity in lung cancer. The germline V gene has CDR1 SGHRS and CDR2 YFSETQ. V shed 6 bases and J shed 7 bases, with 20 bases lying between them. The CDR3 is 14 residues long. TCRdb re-called the 5' RACE reads with MiXCR, one entry per CDR3 protein. The sample lists almost 75,000 distinct CDR3 sequences, 13% occurring once. As to time point: sample taken at primary tumor resection. No cell sorting; template was whole RNA from tumor, lung tissue or PBMC. V gene TRBV5-1 combines with J gene TRBJ2-7; tentatively, D is TRBD1 (6 bases). This receptor was identified in a male donor with early-stage non-small cell lung cancer. The sequencing here drew on PBMCs, taken at surgery. The DNA for the CDR3 is TGCGCCAGCAAACTACAGGGTCTAACGGGGGAGCAGTACTTC. Residues: CASKLQGLTGEQYF.